This T cell receptor beta chain was captured by sequencing in a study of naive and memory T cell subsets. CDR3 length: 13 amino acids. Germline V gene sequence: CDR1 MDHEN, CDR2 SYDVKM. Trimming took 6 bases from V and 6 from J, leaving 14 bases between them. General observations from the study: Between naive and memory subsets, TCR abundance power law exponents differed. A few larger clonotypes appeared in naive repertoires, especially CD8, possibly memory cells re-expressing CD45RA.

This clonotype came up a few times. Antigen unknown. An equimolar mix of two oligonucleotides served as the beta constant-region primer for TRBC1 and TRBC2. Four rounds of PCR amplified the ligated cDNA using nested alpha and beta constant-region primers plus SP2. One entry per CDR3 protein results from TCRdb running MiXCR on the UMI-ligation and nested PCR reads. This sample has around 140,000 distinct CDR3 sequences; more than 15% occur once, and the top ten carry approximately 0.63%. CD4+ T cell IFNgamma after overnight CMV lysate exposure gave donor CMV status. CD4 T cells were positively selected, then CD8 T cells from the CD4-negative fraction. Cells stained for CD3, CD4, CD8, CD45RA and CD27 were sorted into four subsets.

Sequencing was performed on naive CD8+ T cells from blood. The V call is TRBV28, the J call TRBJ1-1; D possibly corresponds to TRBD1 (6 bases). The source is a human donor in good health. CDR3 sequence reads: CASSRGRGAEAFF. The CDR3 DNA sequence: TGTGCCAGCAGCCGCGGCAGGGGAGCTGAAGCTTTCTTT.